The following is a TCR beta chain sequence with its context. What it recognizes is unknown. This entry comes from a study of shared clonotypes between healthy human individuals. On the study more broadly: CD8 memory received one plate per donor, CD8 naive two, CD4 memory three and CD4 naive three.

In the CD4+ fraction, cells were divided into CD45RA+ naive and CD45RA-negative memory subsets. Assay: immunoSEQ multiplex PCR; the TCRdb copy retains only in-frame clones and omits some. The table includes about 1,500,000 clones, roughly 96% detected once. Whole-study findings and limits: Rarefaction gave evidence that sorted-subset sequencing remained incomplete despite large depth.

Germline CDR1 reads SNHLY; CDR2 reads FYNNEI. CDR3 length equals 15 residues. V was pared by 6 bases and J by 0 bases, with 13 bases between. This receptor was taken from a man aged 25-40 years in good health. The sequenced sample consisted of naive CD4+ T cells sorted from blood. Subset noted: CD45RA+ positively selected. This chain uses TRBV2 with TRBJ2-3; TRBD2 might be the D (6 bases). CDR3 amino acids: CASRRDSVSTDTQYF. As DNA, the CDR3 is TGTGCCAGCAGAAGGGACTCCGTGAGCACAGATACGCAGTATTTT.